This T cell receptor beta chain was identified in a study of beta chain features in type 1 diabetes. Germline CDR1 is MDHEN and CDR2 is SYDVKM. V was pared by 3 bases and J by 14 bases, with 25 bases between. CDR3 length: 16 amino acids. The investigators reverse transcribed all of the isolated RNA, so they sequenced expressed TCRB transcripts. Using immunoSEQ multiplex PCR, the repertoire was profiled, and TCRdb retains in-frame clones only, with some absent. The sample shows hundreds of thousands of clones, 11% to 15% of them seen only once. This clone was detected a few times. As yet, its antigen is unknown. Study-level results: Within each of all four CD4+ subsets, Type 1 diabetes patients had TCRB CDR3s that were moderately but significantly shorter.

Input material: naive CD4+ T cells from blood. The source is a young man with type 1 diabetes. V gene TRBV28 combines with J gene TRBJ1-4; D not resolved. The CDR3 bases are TGTGCCAGCAGTTTCCCCCCTGGGGATCCGGGGAAAAGGCTGTTTTTT. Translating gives CASSFPPGDPGKRLFF.